This T cell receptor (beta chain) was captured in a study of regulatory T cells in long-lasting Graves disease listed by TCRdb under 2021. Concerning the study at large: Persistent Graves' disease was defined as antithyroid drug treatment for over 5 years with persistently positive TSH receptor autoantibodies. A total of around 35 samples were covered by TCR sequencing, comprising some 13 persistent and 20 or so newly diagnosed Graves' disease patients. The study was conducted in China and was registered as a clinical trial. Persistent Graves' disease patients were compared with newly diagnosed Graves' disease patients by peripheral blood TCR sequencing and RNA sequencing. Persistent Graves' disease patients in the clinical cohort had taken antithyroid drugs for 9 to 11 years on average. Broad study findings and their caveats: Sequencing and analysis were restricted to the TCR beta chain. Only peripheral blood was studied, because thyroid tissue, the primary lesion, was inaccessible. Persistent patients shared more public clonotypes among themselves (around 3,000) than newly diagnosed patients did (roughly 920). TRBV28, TRBJ1-2 and TRBJ2-5 were preferentially used in persistent disease, while TRBV20-1 and TRBJ2-1 were favored in newly diagnosed disease. The authors acknowledged the small sample size as a limitation that may reduce accuracy. Compared with newly diagnosed patients, persistent Graves' disease patients had lower TCR Shannon entropy and fewer highly expanded clones, which suggests clonal expansion.

The library came from multiplex PCR. Instrument on record: Illumina HiSeq 4000. iRepertoire HTBI primers and Arm-PCR amplification of CDR3 regions were used to construct TCR beta libraries. Before sequencing, the PCR products went through gel purification. Per the original workflow: Gene usage analysis of CDR3 amino acid clonotypes used the approximately 62 TRBV and 14 TRBJ segments found across samples. COPE and FqMerger were used to merge filtered high-quality paired reads into contigs. Contigs were aligned with BLAST to IMGT TRBV, TRBD and TRBJ reference genes, and CDR3 was defined per IMGT. Highly expanded clones were defined as clonotypes with a frequency above 0.1%. Shannon entropy served as the measure of repertoire diversity, while the Gini coefficient captured V-J evenness. A clonotype was considered public if more than one individual shared it. TCRdb trimmed public reads at Q25 via fastp, called clones via MiXCR and kept in-frame beta chains. Identical CDR3 protein sequences are pooled into one entry, listed with their most common genes and DNA. None of the V and J calls come from the authors' own analysis; TCRdb made them. Recorded for this sample are about 460,000 distinct CDR3 sequences; about 20% of them occurred a single time. The ten largest account for roughly 13% of the sample.

The label giving this sample's time point can be read as: persistent/refractory GD, antithyroid drugs over 5 years with positive TRAb. For both TCR sequencing and RNA sequencing, RNA was extracted from PBMCs in TRIzol. The diagnosis of Graves' disease was made according to American Thyroid Association guidelines. Recruitment of patients was carried out at an endocrinology department in Xi'an, China. From each patient, 7.5 to 9.5 milliliters of peripheral blood was collected into an EDTA anticoagulant tube. Ficoll Paque Plus density gradient separation was used to isolate PBMCs, and no further T cell sorting was done. An Agilent 2100 Bioanalyzer and agarose gel were used to check RNA quality, and a NanoDrop 2000 was used to measure RNA concentration. CDR1 and CDR2 are read off the germline V gene as MDHEN and SYDVKM. From cysteine to phenylalanine, the CDR3 is 12 amino acids long. The only DNA kept is the CDR3, 36 bases in frame from the first base. Trimming accounts for 8 bases at V and 2 bases at J, while the number of junction bases matched to no gene is 0.

This clonotype was detected many times. Its cognate antigen has yet to be identified. No qualities accompany the bases; no much larger clone lies one base away. This sequence originates from a female donor with Graves disease. The V and J genes are TRBV28 and TRBJ1-5, with TRBD1 identical over 7 junction bases. Specimen: peripheral blood mononuclear cells (PBMCs), collected when the disease was refractory, from a patient treated with antithyroid drugs. The CDR3 sequence is CASGQGNQPQHF. The DNA sequence is given as TGTGCCAGCGGACAGGGCAATCAGCCCCAGCATTTT.